One T cell receptor beta chain is described in this entry. Its antigen is unknown. This record comes from a study of PD-1 blockade in classical Hodgkin lymphoma. Here immunoSEQ multiplex PCR was the method, and the copy in TCRdb shows in-frame clones only, minus some. Here the sample spans about 25,000 clones, roughly 80% being singletons. Whole-study results and caveats: Patients starting nivolumab less than 1 year after ASCT had lower diversity and were excluded from later analyses.

The time point denotes: cycle 4 day 1 (C4D1), after five to seven weeks of nivolumab. All patients relapsed after autologous stem cell transplantation, and brentuximab vedotin exposure varied. Thawed PBMCs were the source of CD4+ T cells, purified by magnetic negative selection. This specimen was CD4+ T cells from blood, taken before the fourth cycle of nivolumab. The receptor comes from a human donor with classical Hodgkin lymphoma.

CDR3 nucleotide sequence: TGTGCCAGCAGGATTCCCGACAGACTCATGAACACTGAAGCTTTCTTT. This sequence encodes CASRIPDRLMNTEAFF. This sequence joins TRBV27 and TRBJ1-1; D is perhaps TRBD1 (5 bases). The CDR3 loop spans 16 amino acids. Trimming stripped 6 bases from V and 0 bases from J, with 17 bases between. Germline assignment: CDR1 MNHEY and CDR2 SMNVEV (reference sequence).